This entry features one T cell receptor beta chain sequence. This CDR3 spans 13 amino acids. Germline V lookup: CDR1 SEHNR, CDR2 FQNEAQ (reference sequence). V was clipped by 5 bases and J by 1 base, with 6 bases between them. In the authors' methods: Using reference gene primer amplification, nucleated cell counts were estimated. The protocol was immunoSEQ multiplex PCR, while the TCRdb copy is restricted to in-frame clones and leaves out a portion. The V and J calls and clone size are taken from that table; D and trimming were inferred from the DNA. The table lists 80,000 to 100,000 clones, approximately 90% of them singletons. The data were obtained in a study of blood T cell repertoires in COVID-19. On the study more broadly: COVID-19 samples collected from the United States, Italy and Spain covered acute and convalescent phases. Sources were T cells, B-cell-depleted T cells, or PBMCs; the material itself was cDNA or gDNA.

The chain has TRBV7-9 and TRBJ1-3; D call uncertain. The sequenced sample was peripheral blood. This TCR came from a man in his fifties or sixties with acute or convalescent COVID-19. The CDR3 bases are TGTGCCAGCAGCACCACTTCTGGAAACACCATATATTTT. It specifies CASSTTSGNTIYF.